A selection of T cell receptor beta chains follows, all from one sample in a study of cytomegalovirus exposure and HLA in healthy donors. Clones were read by immunoSEQ multiplex PCR, and TCRdb kept only the in-frame ones, dropping some. The repertoire table contains about 160,000 clones. The sample consisted of PBMCs. Source of these receptors: a woman in her forties or fifties in good health and CMV-seronegative. The CDR3 runs from the conserved cysteine through the conserved F or W. D genes are given only for firm matches.

j_gene: TRBJ1-2
v_gene: TRBV4-2
d_gene: .
len: 13
CDR3aa: CASSPSPGGLVTF
CDR3nt: TGTGCCAGCAGCCCCTCCCCGGGGGGGCTTGTCACCTTC

j_gene: TRBJ2-7
v_gene: TRBV11-2
d_gene: .
len: 15
CDR3aa: CASSSTGTPPYEQYF
CDR3nt: TGTGCCAGCAGCTCCACAGGTACCCCACCCTACGAGCAGTACTTC

j_gene: TRBJ2-2
v_gene: TRBV2
d_gene: .
len: 13
CDR3aa: CASRIQVTGELFF
CDR3nt: TGTGCCAGCAGAATACAGGTTACCGGGGAGCTGTTTTTT

j_gene: TRBJ2-3
v_gene: TRBV28
d_gene: .
len: 12
CDR3aa: CASSEYTDTQYF
CDR3nt: TGTGCCAGCAGTGAGTATACAGATACGCAGTATTTT

j_gene: TRBJ1-4
v_gene: TRBV4-1
d_gene: .
len: 13
CDR3aa: CASSQLDREKLFF
CDR3nt: TGCGCCAGCAGCCAATTAGACAGGGAAAAACTGTTTTTT

j_gene: TRBJ2-3
v_gene: TRBV6-5
d_gene: .
len: 14
CDR3aa: CASSPTPTTDTQYF
CDR3nt: TGTGCCAGCAGTCCTACCCCCACCACAGATACGCAGTATTTT

j_gene: TRBJ1-2
v_gene: TRBV2
d_gene: .
len: 13
CDR3aa: CASSELGVDGYTF
CDR3nt: TGTGCCAGCAGTGAACTAGGGGTTGATGGCTACACCTTC

j_gene: TRBJ1-6
v_gene: TRBV30
d_gene: .
len: 13
CDR3aa: CAAQQGRDSPLHF
CDR3nt: TGTGCCGCCCAACAGGGAAGGGATTCACCCCTCCACTTT

j_gene: TRBJ2-5
v_gene: TRBV10-2
d_gene: .
len: 13
CDR3aa: CASSPLDQETQYF
CDR3nt: TGCGCCAGCAGCCCACTAGACCAAGAGACCCAGTACTTC

j_gene: TRBJ1-6
v_gene: TRBV7-8
d_gene: .
len: 13
CDR3aa: CATSWEGSRSLHF
CDR3nt: TGTGCCACCTCTTGGGAGGGGAGTAGGTCCCTCCACTTT

j_gene: TRBJ2-3
v_gene: TRBV28
d_gene: TRBD2
len: 18
CDR3aa: CASSLWGTSGLVVDTQYF
CDR3nt: TGTGCCAGCAGTTTATGGGGGACTAGCGGGCTGGTTGTGGATACGCAGTATTTT

j_gene: TRBJ1-2
v_gene: TRBV6-1
d_gene: TRBD1
len: 18
CDR3aa: CASSEARGQGTLNYGYTF
CDR3nt: TGTGCCAGCAGTGAAGCGCGGGGACAGGGAACCCTCAACTATGGCTACACCTTC